The 11 T cell receptor beta chains below all came from one sample that was sequenced in a study of T cell responses to AZD1222 COVID-19 vaccine. Produced via immunoSEQ multiplex PCR; TCRdb's table is partial and in-frame only. The sample has 90,000 to 120,000 clones, roughly 90% seen once. The sequenced sample was peripheral blood, obtained on day 0 of AZD1222 vaccination. Every receptor here comes from an adult in good health.

The J gene is TRBJ1-1, the V gene TRBV4-2; D uncertain. Trimming took off 3 bases at V and 0 bases at J, with 8 bases between the two ends. This CDR3 has 14 residues. Germline CDR1 reads LGHNA; CDR2 reads YNFKEQ. The CDR3 DNA follows: TGTGCCAGCAGCCACCGTAGGTTGAACACTGAAGCTTTCTTT. This codes for CASSHRRLNTEAFF.

This clone appeared a single time. The chain combines TRBV12-3 or TRBV12-4 with TRBJ2-7, with a possible D match to TRBD1 (5 bases). This CDR3 is 13 amino acids long. Trimming cost V 5 bases and J 7 bases, with 15 bases left between them. The CDR3 nucleotides are TGTGCCAGCAGTCCTGTGGGGCGCTTGGAGCAGTACTTC. Its translation is CASSPVGRLEQYF.

With regard to this clone: Other nucleotide sequences in the sample specify the same CDR3. The J gene is TRBJ1-2, the V gene TRBV12-3 or TRBV12-4, with TRBD1 identical over 8 bases. With 4 bases clipped from V and 4 bases from J, the junction kept 2 bases outside the gene matches. The CDR3 runs to 13 residues. CDR3 protein: CASSSGQGYGYTF. The CDR3 DNA is TGTGCCAGCAGTTCAGGACAGGGCTATGGCTACACCTTC.

This sequence joins TRBV9 and TRBJ2-1; D is perhaps TRBD1 (5 bases). V was shortened by 4 bases and J by 3 bases, with 14 bases between the two germline ends. This CDR3 region has 15 residues. Germline assignment: CDR1 SGDLS and CDR2 YYNGEE. The CDR3 sequence is CASSFQDKLYNEQFF. CDR3 in DNA: TGTGCCAGCAGCTTTCAGGACAAGCTCTACAATGAGCAGTTCTTC.

This chain uses TRBV15 with TRBJ2-2, with TRBD2 as a possible D gene (6 bases). CDR1 is LNHNV, CDR2 YYDKDF, per germline (reference sequence). Trimming took off 0 bases at V and 5 bases at J, with 16 bases between the two ends. This CDR3 comprises 17 residues. CDR3 amino acids: CATSRDRGSAGTGELFF. CDR3 sequence (DNA): TGTGCCACCAGCAGAGATCGTGGGAGTGCGGGAACCGGGGAGCTGTTTTTT.

This chain uses TRBV5-6 with TRBJ1-3; D call uncertain. The CDR3 totals 15 residues. Germline CDR1 is SGHDT and CDR2 is YYEEEE. With 0 bases removed from V and 4 bases from J, the gap between germline ends came to 11 bases. As DNA, the CDR3 is TGTGCCAGCAGCTTGGTCCCCGGGATCGGAAACACCATATATTTT. It codes for CASSLVPGIGNTIYF.

A single count supports this clone. V is TRBV28 and J is TRBJ2-3, with D unresolved. The CDR3 has 13 amino acids. V shed 5 bases and J shed 1 base, with 7 bases lying between them. Germline CDR1 is MDHEN and CDR2 is SYDVKM. In nucleotides, the CDR3 is TGTGCCAGCAGTCTCTGGGGCACAGATACGCAGTATTTT. Encoded protein: CASSLWGTDTQYF.

This chain uses TRBV19 with TRBJ1-5, with TRBD1 matching 7 bases. This CDR3 is 16 amino acids long. Trimming cost V 5 bases and J 1 base; bases outside gene matches: 8. CDR1 and CDR2 from the germline V gene are LNHDA and SQIVND (reference sequence). CDR3 sequence reads: CASSFGKGASNQPQHF. CDR3 sequence (DNA): TGTGCCAGTAGTTTCGGTAAGGGGGCCAGCAATCAGCCCCAGCATTTT.

This clone showed up just a few times. This chain joins TRBV5-1 and TRBJ1-1; no firm D call. CDR1 is SGHRS and CDR2 is YFSETQ in the germline V gene. This CDR3 region has 14 residues. Trimming stripped 0 bases from V and 1 base from J, with 7 bases between. CDR3 sequence: CASSLGGRNTEAFF. The CDR3 DNA is TGCGCCAGCAGCTTGGGGGGTCGGAACACTGAAGCTTTCTTT.

CDR3 sequence (DNA): TGTGCCAGCAGCGTCTCGGGGACAGATACGCAGTATTTT. Protein sequence: CASSVSGTDTQYF. The chain uses TRBV9 and TRBJ2-3, with D perhaps TRBD2 (5 bases). This CDR3 is built from 13 residues. The V end lost 2 bases, the J end lost 3 bases, and 7 bases lay between the germline ends. The V gene's germline CDR1 is SGDLS and CDR2 YYNGEE.

The rearrangement links TRBV20-1 to TRBJ1-5; D gene unclear. Deletions cut 3 bases from V and 3 bases from J, with 9 bases between. Germline CDR1 reads DFQATT; CDR2 reads SNEGSKA (reference sequence). There are 13 residues in the CDR3. The CDR3 region is CSASEAPNQPQHF. DNA of the CDR3: TGCAGTGCTAGTGAGGCTCCCAATCAGCCCCAGCATTTT.